This entry lists 3 T cell receptor beta chains sequenced from one sample in a study of cytomegalovirus exposure and HLA in healthy donors. With 60 Vbeta and 13 Jbeta primers, the PCR was carried out. The data were produced by immunoSEQ multiplex PCR, yet TCRdb's version contains in-frame clones alone and is incomplete. This table holds approximately 190,000 clones, over 70% found once. Material for sequencing was PBMCs. The receptors derive from a man aged 50-60 years in good health and CMV-seronegative.

The chain links TRBV5-4 to TRBJ2-1; 10 bases are shared with TRBD1. CDR1 and CDR2 from the germline V gene are SGHNT and YYREEE (reference sequence). This CDR3 contains 16 residues. J was trimmed by 6 bases and V by 5 bases; bases with no gene match: 11. CDR3 loop: CASRTGDRGRGNEQFF. As DNA, the CDR3 is TGTGCCAGCAGAACCGGAGACAGGGGGCGCGGCAATGAGCAGTTCTTC. The whole variable domain, remainder taken from reference TRBV5-4 and TRBJ2-1, is ETGVTQSPTHLIKTRGQQVTLRCSSQSGHNTVSWYQQALGQGPQFIFQYYREEENGRGNFPPRFSGLQFPNYSSELNVNALELDDSALYLCASRTGDRGRGNEQFFGPGTRLTVL.

The J gene is TRBJ1-2, the V gene TRBV2, with 7 bases matching TRBD1. V trimming: 11 bases; J trimming: 1 base; junction bases outside the gene matches: 7. The CDR3 length is 13 residues. CDR1 is SNHLY, CDR2 FYNNEI, per germline. This chain's CDR3 is CAGTDRVNYGYTF. CDR3 DNA sequence: TGTGCCGGGACCGACAGGGTTAACTATGGCTACACCTTC.

V is TRBV9 and J is TRBJ2-2; the D gene is possibly TRBD1 (5 bases). The CDR3 covers 14 residues. Germline V gene lookup returns CDR1 SGDLS and CDR2 YYNGEE. The V gene lost 4 bases and the J gene lost 6 bases, with 13 bases spanning the gap. CDR3 nucleotide sequence: TGTGCCAGCAGCTCGGACCCACAGGCCGGGGAGCTGTTTTTT. This gives the protein CASSSDPQAGELFF.